A single sample is the source of the 14 T cell receptor beta chains below, sequenced in a study of T cell responses to AZD1222 COVID-19 vaccine. Repertoires were generated with immunoSEQ multiplex PCR, while TCRdb's copy carries only in-frame clones and drops some. This sample has 80,000 to 100,000 clones, with about 88% found just once. Sequenced material: peripheral blood, taken on day 0 of AZD1222 vaccination. The receptors come from an adult in good health.

V and J are TRBV6-5 and TRBJ1-3; the D gene is possibly TRBD1 (6 bases). The V and J ends lost 5 bases and 10 bases respectively, with 15 bases between them. The CDR3 has 13 amino acids. In germline, CDR1 is MNHEY, CDR2 SVGAGI. This chain's CDR3 is CASSLLRQATIYF. The CDR3 coding sequence is TGTGCCAGCAGTCTTTTGAGACAGGCTACCATATATTTT.

In its sample, this clone was seen once. The chain joins TRBV14 to TRBJ2-5; D ambiguous. The CDR3 totals 12 residues. The germline V gene encodes CDR1 SGHDN and CDR2 FVKESK. The V end lost 1 base, the J end lost 5 bases, and 5 bases lay between the germline ends. DNA of the CDR3: TGTGCCAGCAGCCAAGGTGGGGAGACCCAGTACTTC. This gives the protein CASSQGGETQYF.

The chain employs TRBV5-1 and TRBJ2-7, with D uncertain. The CDR3 is 12 residues long. The germline V gene encodes CDR1 SGHRS and CDR2 YFSETQ. The V end lost 0 bases, the J end lost 6 bases, and 7 bases lay between the germline ends. The CDR3 loop is CASSLGLTEQYF. CDR3 in DNA: TGCGCCAGCAGCTTGGGGCTTACCGAGCAGTACTTC. Full variable domain (remainder filled in from reference TRBV5-1 and TRBJ2-7): KAGVTQTPRYLIKTRGQQVTLSCSPISGHRSVSWYQQTPGQGLQFLFEYFSETQRNKGNFPGRFSGRQFSNSRSEMNVSTLELGDSALYLCASSLGLTEQYFGPGTRLTVT.

The gene calls are TRBV6-4 and TRBJ2-2; D assignment may be TRBD1 or TRBD2 (5 bases each). Trimming cost V 5 bases and J 3 bases, with 10 bases left between them. The germline V gene has CDR1 MRHNA and CDR2 SNTAGT. The CDR3 spans 14 residues. Here the CDR3 DNA reads TGTGCCAGCAGTCCCGAGGGGTACACCGGGGAGCTGTTTTTT. Amino acid sequence: CASSPEGYTGELFF.

CDR3 in amino acids: CASSQQDNNVYGYTF. The CDR3 DNA sequence: TGTGCCAGCAGCCAACAGGACAACAATGTCTATGGCTACACCTTC. The rearrangement joins TRBV3-1 (or the pseudogene TRBV3-2) to TRBJ1-2, with D perhaps matching TRBD1 (5 bases). Germline V CDR1 and CDR2: LGHDT, YNNKEL (reference sequence). V shed 2 bases and J shed 4 bases, with 14 bases lying between them. This CDR3 contains 15 residues.

J is TRBJ1-1 and V is TRBV5-5; D call uncertain. The germline CDR1 and CDR2 sequences are SGHKS and YYEKEE (reference sequence). This CDR3 spans 15 amino acids. V dropped 2 bases and J dropped 1 base, with 12 bases sitting between them. The CDR3 nucleotides read TGTGCCAGCAGCTTCCCCGGACGGGGGAACACTGAAGCTTTCTTT. Translated, it gives CASSFPGRGNTEAFF. Supplemented by reference TRBV5-5 and TRBJ1-1, the full variable domain reads DAGVTQSPTHLIKTRGQQVTLRCSPISGHKSVSWYQQVLGQGPQFIFQYYEKEERGRGNFPDRFSARQFPNYSSELNVNALLLGDSALYLCASSFPGRGNTEAFFGQGTRLTVV.

Here the CDR3 reads CASSREGGPSNTGELFF. The CDR3, as DNA: TGTGCCAGCAGCCGGGAGGGGGGGCCCTCGAACACCGGGGAGCTGTTTTTT. V gene TRBV6-4 combines with J gene TRBJ2-2; 8 bases map to TRBD2. The V gene end was trimmed by 6 bases and the J gene end by 0 bases; junction bases not matched to a gene: 9. Germline values: CDR1 MRHNA, CDR2 SNTAGT. This CDR3 comprises 17 residues.

This clone occurred a few times. The rearrangement joins TRBV5-1 to TRBJ2-2, with 11 bases that match TRBD2. The ends lost 4 bases at V and 0 bases at J; junction bases unmatched: 5. Germline CDR1 reads SGHRS; CDR2 reads YFSETQ. The CDR3 consists of 17 residues. CDR3 nucleotides: TGCGCCAGCAGCCCCCTAGCGGGGGGCTCGAACACCGGGGAGCTGTTTTTT. Protein sequence: CASSPLAGGSNTGELFF.

The rearrangement joins TRBV19 to TRBJ2-1; possibly TRBD1 for D (5 bases). The V gene lost 3 bases and the J gene lost 8 bases, with 17 bases spanning the gap. The CDR3 spans 15 residues. The germline gives CDR1 LNHDA, CDR2 SQIVND (reference sequence). The CDR3 here is CASSIRQGWLDEQFF. The CDR3 DNA follows: TGTGCCAGTAGTATCAGGCAGGGTTGGTTGGATGAGCAGTTCTTC.

The V call is TRBV6-1, the J call TRBJ1-5; 10 bases align to TRBD1. CDR1 and CDR2 from the germline V gene are MNHNS and SASEGT. The CDR3 extends over 16 amino acids. V shed 4 bases and J 0 bases; nucleotides not matched to a gene: 3. In DNA form, the CDR3 reads TGTGCCAGCAGTGCGGGACAGGGGTATAGCAATCAGCCCCAGCATTTT. Translation: CASSAGQGYSNQPQHF.

The chain joins TRBV7-7 to TRBJ2-1; 13 nucleotides align to TRBD2. Germline trimming cut 5 bases from V and 9 bases from J; bases unmatched to any gene: 10. CDR3 length: 16 residues. Germline values: CDR1 SSHAT, CDR2 FNYEAQ (reference sequence). CDR3 residues: CASSVTSGGAMGEQFF. In DNA form, the CDR3 reads TGTGCCAGCAGCGTTACTAGCGGGGGGGCCATGGGTGAGCAGTTCTTC.

The chain is built from TRBV7-2 and TRBJ1-5, with D uncertain. The germline gives CDR1 SGHTA, CDR2 FQGNSA. The CDR3 length is 13 residues. The V and J ends lost 5 bases and 6 bases respectively, with 11 bases between them. CDR3 sequence reads: CASSPDYSQPQHF. CDR3 in DNA: TGTGCCAGCAGCCCCGACTACTCTCAGCCCCAGCATTTT.

This clone was seen more than once but under ten times. The chain uses TRBV10-3 and TRBJ2-7; D is perhaps TRBD1 (6 bases). Germline V gene sequence: CDR1 ENHRY, CDR2 SYGVKD. V shed 5 bases and J shed 0 bases, with 11 bases lying between them. CDR3 length: 14 residues. The CDR3 loop is CAISRQGSSYEQYF. CDR3 sequence (DNA): TGTGCCATCAGTCGGCAGGGGAGCTCCTACGAGCAGTACTTC.

The rearrangement joins TRBV30 to TRBJ2-1; no firm D call. The ends were cut back, 4 bases at V and 8 bases at J, with 15 bases in the middle. Per germline, CDR1 GTSNPN and CDR2 SVGIG (reference sequence). CDR3 length equals 13 residues. For the CDR3, the DNA is TGTGCCTGGAAGAACATGGTTACCCATGAGCAGTTCTTC. Amino acid sequence: CAWKNMVTHEQFF.